What follows describes a single TCR beta chain. Because it lacks the conserved phenylalanine or tryptophan at the end, this CDR3 is likely a read error. The DNA is omitted, as the CDR3 cannot be located on it reliably, and the CDR3 follows TCRdb's listing. This sample was included in a study of cytomegalovirus exposure and HLA in healthy donors. It was with 60 Vbeta and 13 Jbeta primers that the PCR ran. Sequencing was performed with immunoSEQ multiplex PCR; in TCRdb, only in-frame clones are kept and a portion is missing. This repertoire shows about 150,000 clones, approximately 72% found once; its top ten account for less than 2.5%. The TCR originated in a man in his forties in good health and CMV-seronegative. Material: PBMCs.

The CDR3 loop reads CASSEVGREGSSL. V and J are TRBV6-1 and TRBJ1-1. Inclusive of both ends, the CDR3 amounts to 13 amino acids. CDR1 is MNHNS and CDR2 is SASEGT in the germline V gene.